Below, one T cell receptor beta chain is given with its context. Its antigen is currently unknown. The CDR3 totals 14 residues. Germline CDR1 SGDLS, CDR2 YYNGEE. Trimming cost V 5 bases and J 8 bases, with 16 bases left between them. The data originate from a study of OX40 agonist ivuxolimab in advanced cancers. At the level of the study: In this cohort, patients received ivuxolimab, an agonistic anti-OX40 (CD134) antibody. One patient with hepatocellular carcinoma and two with cutaneous melanoma, three in all, had partial responses.

Profiling relied on immunoSEQ multiplex PCR, and the TCRdb table lists in-frame clones only, not all of them. The sample yields 55,000 to 80,000 clones, 89% seen once. Study-level points and caveats: There were also nonresponders showing low normalized T-cell clonal expansion.

J is TRBJ1-4 and V is TRBV9; D is unresolved. This TCR derives from an adult with an advanced solid tumor such as melanoma, head and neck, liver or kidney cancer. Source: CD4+ or CD8+ T cells sorted from blood, taken in a trial of the OX40 agonist ivuxolimab. CDR3 in DNA: TGTGCCAGCAGTCGTAAGCGGGTAGGCGAAAAACTGTTTTTT. Protein: CASSRKRVGEKLFF.